The source of this TCR beta chain is a study of monozygotic twins with inflammatory bowel disease. For this clonotype: What it binds is unknown.

This CDR3 is built from 14 residues. Germline V gene data show CDR1 as GTSNPN and CDR2 as SVGIG (reference sequence). TCRdb re-called the 5' RACE reads, yielding one record per CDR3 amino acid sequence without DNA. In all, the sample yields about 420,000 distinct CDR3 sequences. Whole-study findings and limits: Researchers reported no repertoire similarity difference between concordant and discordant twins, possibly from limited power.

This sequence originates from a human donor with ulcerative colitis or Crohn's disease, or a healthy co-twin of an affected twin (not recorded which). The source material was blood. This chain uses TRBV30 with TRBJ2-2; TCRdb names TRBD1, which stays unverified in the absence of DNA. The CDR3 is CAWTGGHYTGELFF.